A selection of T cell receptor beta chains follows, all from one sample in a study of shared clonotypes between healthy human individuals. The assay was immunoSEQ multiplex PCR, and TCRdb's table has in-frame clones only and misses some. The sample gives about 2,200,000 clones, 93% of which show up once; more than 1.5% is in the top ten. Material: naive CD8+ T cells from PBMCs. The receptors were sampled from a man between 18 and 29 years old in good health. Some clones in this sample may be carry-over from other donors' samples. Both conserved end residues are part of each CDR3. D genes are given only for firm matches. Part of the rows lack a size; the others show once, few, many or a class for expanded clones.

clone_size	j_call	d_call	v_call	cdr3_nt	cdr3_aa
NA	TRBJ1-2	NA	TRBV28	TGTGCCAGCAGTTTTTACGGCGGGGGCTACACCTTC	CASSFYGGGYTF
NA	TRBJ2-7	NA	TRBV7-6	TGTGCCAGCAGCCTCAGGGGGGCATCCGAGCAGTACTTC	CASSLRGASEQYF
NA	TRBJ2-4	NA	TRBV10-1	TGCGCCAGCAGTGAGCTGGACAGCCCTAGAATAGCCAAAAACATTCAGTACTTC	CASSELDSPRIAKNIQYF
NA	TRBJ1-2	TRBD1	TRBV9	TGTGCCAGCAGCGGCCCGGGACAGCTCTATGGCTACACCTTC	CASSGPGQLYGYTF
NA	TRBJ2-1	NA	TRBV9	TGTGCCAGCAGCGTAGTCGGGGCAGGCAATGAGCAGTTCTTC	CASSVVGAGNEQFF
NA	TRBJ2-7	TRBD2	TRBV10-3	TGTGCCATCAGGGTAACTAGCGGGAGAGGATACAGAGAGCAGTACTTC	CAIRVTSGRGYREQYF
NA	TRBJ2-7	NA	TRBV27	TGTGCCAGCAGTCTCAGGGGCGGGGGACCGACGCGATCCCCCTACGAGCAGTACTTC	CASSLRGGGPTRSPYEQYF
NA	TRBJ2-1	NA	TRBV7-9	TGTGCCAGCAGCTCAGGAATGGGTGAGCAGTTCTTC	CASSSGMGEQFF
NA	TRBJ2-6	TRBD1	TRBV5-1	TGCGCCAGCCGGCAGGGGGCTTCAGGGGCCAACGTCCTGACTTTC	CASRQGASGANVLTF
NA	TRBJ2-7	TRBD2	TRBV5-6	TGTGCCAGCAGCTTGGCCGGGGGGAGGGCCCACTACGAGCAGTACTTC	CASSLAGGRAHYEQYF
NA	TRBJ1-1	NA	TRBV19	TGTGCCAGTATCGGGGACGGGTGGACTGAAGCTTTCTTT	CASIGDGWTEAFF
NA	TRBJ2-4	NA	TRBV6-1	TGTGCCAGCAGTGAATACCCAGGGGCGGCCAAAAACATTCAGTACTTC	CASSEYPGAAKNIQYF
NA	TRBJ2-1	TRBD2	TRBV7-2	TGTGCCAGCAGAGCGGGAGCGTCCAATGAGCAGTTCTTC	CASRAGASNEQFF
few	TRBJ2-7	NA	TRBV2	TGTGCCAGCAAGGGCAGGGACTACGAGCAGTACTTC	CASKGRDYEQYF
NA	TRBJ1-3	NA	TRBV5-1	TGCGCCAGCAGCCTCGGCGCTGGAAACACCATATATTTT	CASSLGAGNTIYF
NA	TRBJ2-5	TRBD2	TRBV6-5	TGTGCCAGCAGTTGGACTAGCGGGCTACCCCAAGAGACCCAGTACTTC	CASSWTSGLPQETQYF
NA	TRBJ2-7	TRBD1	TRBV6-5	TGTGCCAGCAGTTACCCCCTCGGGACAGGATGGGAGCAGTACTTC	CASSYPLGTGWEQYF
NA	TRBJ2-1	TRBD2	TRBV28	TGTGCCAGCAGCTCAGCGGGAGGGGGCAATGAGCAGTTCTTC	CASSSAGGGNEQFF
NA	TRBJ2-7	TRBD1	TRBV11-2	TGTGCCAGCAGACCCCCGGGACAGGGGTACTACGAGCAGTACTTC	CASRPPGQGYYEQYF
NA	TRBJ2-5	TRBD2	TRBV11-2	TGTGCCAGCAGCTCGAGGGTTGCGGGAGATGGGCAAGAGACCCAGTACTTC	CASSSRVAGDGQETQYF
NA	TRBJ1-2	TRBD1	TRBV14	TGTGCCAGCAGCCATTGGACAGGGGAAGGCTACACCTTC	CASSHWTGEGYTF
NA	TRBJ2-2	NA	TRBV7-9	TGTGCCAGCAGCTTCGGTTTAAGTGCGAACACCGGGGAGCTGTTTTTT	CASSFGLSANTGELFF
NA	TRBJ2-3	TRBD2	TRBV4-1	TGCGCCAGCAGCCAAGGCCGGCCGGGACTAGCGGGACCAGATACGCAGTATTTT	CASSQGRPGLAGPDTQYF
NA	TRBJ2-1	NA	TRBV9	TGTGCCAGCAGCGCCCATATTTCCGATGAGCAGTTCTTC	CASSAHISDEQFF
NA	TRBJ2-2	TRBD2	TRBV27	TGTGCCAGCAGTCCACTAGCGGGAGACTCCACCGGGGAGCTGTTTTTT	CASSPLAGDSTGELFF
NA	TRBJ1-1	NA	TRBV5-1	TGCGCCAGCAGCCCGCGGGAGACGCAAACTGAAGCTTTCTTT	CASSPRETQTEAFF
NA	TRBJ2-7	NA	TRBV30	TGTGCCTGGAGTGTTGGGGGGCCGTACGAGCAGTACTTC	CAWSVGGPYEQYF
NA	TRBJ2-1	TRBD2	TRBV14	TGTGCCAGCAGCCAATTCGGGAGGGGAAGGAATGAGCAGTTCTTC	CASSQFGRGRNEQFF
NA	TRBJ1-1	NA	TRBV6-1	TGTGCCAGCAGTGAGCGTCGACCACACGCTGAAGCTTTCTTT	CASSERRPHAEAFF
NA	TRBJ2-7	NA	TRBV6-1	TGTGCCAGCAGTGAGGGTTTACCGATAGTCTACGAGCAGTACTTC	CASSEGLPIVYEQYF
few	TRBJ1-1	NA	TRBV19	TGTGCCAGAAAAAGGGGGTCGGACACTGAAGCTTTCTTT	CARKRGSDTEAFF
NA	TRBJ2-5	TRBD1	TRBV7-3	TGTGCCAGCAGCCCGAGGCCAGGGGGCCGGGAGACCCAGTACTTC	CASSPRPGGRETQYF
NA	TRBJ2-1	TRBD2	TRBV7-6	TGTGCCAGCAGAGCTAGAGCGGGGGACCAGTTCTTC	CASRARAGDQFF
NA	TRBJ2-5	NA	TRBV28	TGTGCCAGCAGTTTAGATGGAGGCCTCGGAGAGACCCAGTACTTC	CASSLDGGLGETQYF
NA	TRBJ2-1	NA	TRBV21-1	TGTGCCAGCAGCAAAGCATCGGATGGGAGCCTAGGGGAGAAGGGGTACGAGAATGAGCAGTTCTTC	CASSKASDGSLGEKGYENEQFF
NA	TRBJ2-1	NA	TRBV11-2	TGTGCCAGCAGCTTATCTCGGGATATGAATGAGCAGTTCTTC	CASSLSRDMNEQFF
NA	TRBJ2-1	TRBD1	TRBV27	TGTGCCAGCAGTTTATCGATCTGGGGGGACAGGGGATGGGATGAGCAGTTCTTC	CASSLSIWGDRGWDEQFF